These T cell receptor beta chains were read from a single sample in a study of T-cell reconstitution after alpha-beta-depleted transplantation in children. MiXCR, applied by TCRdb to the PCR reads, yields one record per CDR3 protein. Of 450,000 to 600,000 distinct CDR3 sequences listed, about 17% are singletons. Source: PBMCs from the stem cell graft donor, taken from the stem cell graft. The receptor set was obtained from a human donor who donated a stem cell graft to a child with acute lymphoblastic leukemia. Both conserved end residues are part of each CDR3. The D gene is left open where the match is weak. Expanded clones get a size class; other rows say once, few or many, or leave the size out.

v_gene	j_gene	abundance	d_gene	CDR3aa	CDR3nt
TRBV5-6	TRBJ2-7	few	.	CASSLDVSYEQYF	TGTGCCAGCAGCTTGGATGTATCGTACGAGCAGTACTTC
TRBV15	TRBJ2-2	few	.	CATSSHRIYGELFF	TGTGCCACCAGCAGCCACAGGATTTACGGGGAGCTGTTTTTT
TRBV12-3/TRBV12-4	TRBJ1-6	.	.	CASQTGDQPLHF	TGTGCCAGCCAAACCGGGGACCAACCCCTCCACTTT
TRBV7-9	TRBJ2-7	few	TRBD1	CASSGDRGPYEQYF	TGTGCCAGCAGCGGAGACAGGGGGCCCTACGAGCAGTACTTC
TRBV11-2	TRBJ2-1	once	TRBD2	CASSFPGLAGVPPYNEQFF	TGTGCCAGCAGTTTTCCGGGACTAGCGGGAGTACCCCCCTACAATGAGCAGTTCTTC
TRBV30	TRBJ2-3	few	.	CAWSVGGMVTDTQYF	TGTGCCTGGAGTGTCGGGGGCATGGTGACAGATACGCAGTATTTT
TRBV4-1	TRBJ2-7	.	TRBD1	CASSLAGTVAYEQYF	TGCGCCAGCAGCCTCGCCGGGACAGTAGCCTACGAGCAGTACTTC
TRBV24-1	TRBJ2-1	.	TRBD1	CATGEGQGSYNEQFF	TGTGCCACCGGAGAGGGACAGGGTTCCTACAATGAGCAGTTCTTC
TRBV24-1	TRBJ2-1	few	.	CATSEPVYNEQFF	TGTGCCACCAGTGAACCAGTGTACAATGAGCAGTTCTTC
TRBV6-2/TRBV6-3	TRBJ2-3	many	TRBD2	CASSYGTSGSDTQYF	TGTGCCAGCAGTTACGGGACTAGCGGGTCGGATACGCAGTATTTT
TRBV12-3/TRBV12-4	TRBJ2-1	.	.	CASHSGPYNEQFF	TGTGCCAGCCATAGCGGCCCTTACAATGAGCAGTTCTTC
TRBV20-1	TRBJ2-7	.	.	CSATLDASYEQYF	TGCAGTGCTACCCTGGACGCTTCCTACGAGCAGTACTTC
TRBV13	TRBJ1-1	.	TRBD1	CASSLAGTANTEAFF	TGTGCCAGCAGCTTAGCCGGGACAGCGAACACTGAAGCTTTCTTT
TRBV5-1	TRBJ2-1	many	.	CASSLVRGGEQFF	TGCGCCAGCAGTCTGGTTCGCGGCGGGGAGCAGTTCTTC
TRBV10-1	TRBJ2-3	.	.	CASSEGGTSTDTQYF	TGCGCCAGCAGTGAGGGCGGGACTTCCACAGATACGCAGTATTTT
TRBV21-1	TRBJ1-1	.	.	CASSKASSKGVNTEAFF	TGTGCCAGCAGCAAAGCAAGTAGTAAGGGGGTGAACACTGAAGCTTTCTTT
TRBV30	TRBJ1-5	few	.	CAWSGGLSQPQHF	TGTGCCTGGAGTGGGGGGTTATCCCAGCCCCAGCATTTT
TRBV20-1	TRBJ2-3	many	TRBD2	CSAPNSGRVADTQYF	TGCAGTGCTCCCAATAGCGGGAGGGTCGCAGATACGCAGTATTTT
TRBV28	TRBJ1-5	.	.	CASIAPGGGIQPQHF	TGTGCCAGCATCGCCCCTGGGGGGGGAATACAGCCCCAGCATTTT
TRBV5-1	TRBJ2-2	.	.	CASSLVAAMAGELFF	TGCGCCAGCAGCTTGGTGGCGGCTATGGCCGGGGAGCTGTTTTTT
TRBV5-1	TRBJ2-3	few	TRBD1	CASSAGGATDTQYF	TGCGCCAGCTCGGCAGGGGGAGCGACAGATACGCAGTATTTT
TRBV7-2	TRBJ2-1	.	TRBD1	CASSQGANNEQFF	TGTGCCAGCAGCCAGGGGGCCAACAATGAGCAGTTCTTC
TRBV4-1	TRBJ2-1	.	TRBD2	CASSQGAGGHEQFF	TGCGCCAGCAGCCAAGGGGCGGGAGGGCATGAGCAGTTCTTC
TRBV6-1	TRBJ2-1	.	TRBD2	CAGSLPLRLAGPRYNEQFF	TGTGCCGGCAGCCTACCCCTGAGACTAGCGGGCCCCAGGTACAATGAGCAGTTCTTC
TRBV5-1	TRBJ1-1	few	.	CASSPQPRAPEAFF	TGCGCCAGCAGCCCCCAGCCCCGGGCACCTGAAGCTTTCTTT
TRBV7-2	TRBJ1-4	few	.	CASSAQQGRNEKLFF	TGTGCCAGCAGCGCCCAGCAGGGCCGAAATGAAAAACTGTTTTTT
TRBV7-9	TRBJ1-1	.	.	CASSAQGDWTEAFF	TGTGCCAGCAGCGCCCAGGGCGATTGGACTGAAGCTTTCTTT
TRBV10-3	TRBJ2-7	.	.	CAISLRGGTGEQYF	TGTGCCATCAGTCTCCGTGGGGGAACGGGCGAGCAGTACTTC